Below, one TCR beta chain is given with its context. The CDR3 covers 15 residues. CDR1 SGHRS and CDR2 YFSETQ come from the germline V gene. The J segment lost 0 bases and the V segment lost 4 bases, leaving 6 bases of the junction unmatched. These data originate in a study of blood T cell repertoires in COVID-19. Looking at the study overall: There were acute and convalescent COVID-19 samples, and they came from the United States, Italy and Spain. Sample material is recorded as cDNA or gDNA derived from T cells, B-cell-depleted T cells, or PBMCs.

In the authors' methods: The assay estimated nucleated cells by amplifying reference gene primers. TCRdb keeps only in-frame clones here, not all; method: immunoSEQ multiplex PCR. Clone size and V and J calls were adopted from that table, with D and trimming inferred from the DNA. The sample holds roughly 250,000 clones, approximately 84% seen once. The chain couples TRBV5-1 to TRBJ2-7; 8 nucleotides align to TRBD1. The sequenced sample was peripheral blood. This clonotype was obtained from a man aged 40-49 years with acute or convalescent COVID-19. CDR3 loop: CASSETGTGSYEQYF. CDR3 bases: TGCGCCAGCAGCGAAACCGGGACAGGCTCCTACGAGCAGTACTTC. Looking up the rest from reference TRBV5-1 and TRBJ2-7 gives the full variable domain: KAGVTQTPRYLIKTRGQQVTLSCSPISGHRSVSWYQQTPGQGLQFLFEYFSETQRNKGNFPGRFSGRQFSNSRSEMNVSTLELGDSALYLCASSETGTGSYEQYFGPGTRLTVT.